This TCR beta chain appears in the sequencing data of a study of response to subunit inactivated influenza vaccine. This CDR3 has 14 amino acids. The V gene's germline CDR1 is SGDLS and CDR2 YYNGEE. The ends were cut back, 3 bases at V and 5 bases at J, with 13 bases in the middle. Via MiXCR, TCRdb re-called the RT-PCR reads, giving one row per CDR3 protein. The sample includes 450,000 to 700,000 distinct CDR3 sequences, less than 15% of them seen just once. This TCR came from a man aged 45 to 65 who received an inactivated influenza vaccine. The sample here was PBMCs from blood, taken roughly 12 days after vaccination. J is TRBJ2-3 and V is TRBV9; unclear D gene. CDR3 amino acids: CASSAANAEDTQYF. As DNA, the CDR3 is TGTGCCAGCAGCGCAGCTAATGCGGAAGATACGCAGTATTTT.